The 12 T cell receptor beta chains below were found in one sample sequenced in a study of T cells in Graves' hyperthyroidism and ophthalmopathy. Authors of the study amplified TCR beta CDR3 regions from RNA transcripts. First-round RT-PCR with HTBI primers amplified the TCR CDR3 region. One entry per CDR3 protein results from TCRdb running MiXCR on the multiplex PCR reads. The sample lists around 620,000 distinct CDR3 sequences, more than 13% occurring once. The sequencing input was blood. These receptor sequences come from a woman aged 18-29 years with Graves' ophthalmopathy.

There are many counts of this clonotype. The V gene is TRBV20-1, the J gene TRBJ2-7; 9 nucleotides align to TRBD2. Trimming took 1 base from V and 4 from J; bases not matched to a gene: 8. Germline V CDR1 and CDR2: DFQATT, SNEGSKA (reference sequence). The CDR3 loop spans 15 amino acids. CDR3 bases: TGCAGTGCTAGAGCACCGGGACTAGCCAATTACGAGCAGTACTTC. Translating it yields CSARAPGLANYEQYF.

This clonotype was observed a handful of times. Since a much larger clone is just one base distant, this may be a read error. The chain joins TRBV6-1 to TRBJ2-1; 9 bases are a match to TRBD2. The V gene end was trimmed by 1 base and the J gene end by 7 bases; junction bases not matched to a gene: 8. This CDR3 comprises 16 residues. The germline CDR1 and CDR2 sequences are MNHNS and SASEGT. The chain's CDR3 is CASSEGWASGKNEQFF. The CDR3 nucleotides read TGTGCCAGCAGTGAAGGGTGGGCTAGCGGGAAAAATGAGCAGTTCTTC.

This clonotype has more than one count but fewer than ten. The J gene is TRBJ2-7, the V gene TRBV12-3 or TRBV12-4; no clear D. The CDR3 is 13 amino acids. Trimming left V 6 bases short and J 4 bases short, with 13 bases between. The DNA for the CDR3 is TGTGCCAGCAGCCCTGGTGGGTGGTACGAGCAGTACTTC. Its protein product is CASSPGGWYEQYF.

This clonotype was counted at least ten times. This sequence joins TRBV6-5 and TRBJ2-7, with TRBD1 as a possible D gene (6 bases). The CDR3 sequence is 16 residues long. Trimming pared 0 bases from V and 6 bases from J, leaving 18 bases between. CDR1 and CDR2 (germline): MNHEY, SVGAGI. The DNA for the CDR3 is TGTGCCAGCAGTTACTCGATATCCCGCCAGGGGCCCGAGCAGTACTTC. Amino acid sequence: CASSYSISRQGPEQYF.

The rearrangement joins TRBV12-3 or TRBV12-4 to TRBJ2-3; 12 bases fit TRBD2. J lost 4 bases, V lost 6 bases, and 8 bases had no gene match. The CDR3 contains 16 residues. CDR3 loop: CASSQLAGGTADTQYF. CDR3 in DNA: TGTGCCAGCAGCCAACTAGCGGGAGGAACCGCAGATACGCAGTATTTT.

This clonotype has at least ten counts. V usage is TRBV7-8 and J usage is TRBJ2-1; TRBD1 is a possible D gene (6 bases). The germline V gene has CDR1 SGHVS and CDR2 FQNEAQ. V lost 6 bases, J lost 1 base, and 16 bases lay in between. The CDR3 is 16 residues long. This CDR3 is CASRPTRGISYNEQFF. The CDR3 bases are TGTGCCAGCAGACCGACGAGGGGGATTTCCTACAATGAGCAGTTCTTC.

In its sample, this clonotype was seen many times. The V call is TRBV12-3 or TRBV12-4, the J call TRBJ2-7; the D gene is possibly TRBD1 (6 bases). This CDR3 has 14 amino acids. V was shortened by 8 bases and J by 3 bases, with 17 bases between the two germline ends. CDR3 nucleotides: TGTGCCAGCGCCGCCGGGACAAGTTACTACGAGCAGTACTTC. Translation gives CASAAGTSYYEQYF.

The V and J genes are TRBV14 and TRBJ2-5, with TRBD2 matching 7 bases. This CDR3 is built from 14 residues. CDR1 is SGHDN, CDR2 FVKESK, per germline. The V and J ends lost 1 base and 4 bases, in that order; junction bases with no gene match: 3. CDR3 region: CASSQGRESETQYF. The CDR3 coding sequence is TGTGCCAGCAGCCAAGGGCGGGAGTCAGAGACCCAGTACTTC.

This clonotype was recorded at least ten times. The rearrangement joins TRBV20-1 to TRBJ2-5; no clear D. Germline loops: CDR1 DFQATT, CDR2 SNEGSKA (reference sequence). V was trimmed by 0 bases and J by 4 bases, leaving 12 bases between them. The CDR3 length is 14 residues. This CDR3 reads CSARDPRLVETQYF. The CDR3 DNA follows: TGCAGTGCTAGAGACCCTCGACTTGTAGAGACCCAGTACTTC.

This clonotype turned up a few times. The junction differs from germline at one of its ends, possibly a read error. The chain uses TRBV6-1 and TRBJ2-1; D uncertain. Germline V gives CDR1 MNHNS, CDR2 SASEGT. CDR3 size: 11 residues. CDR3 in DNA: TGCGCCGCCGAGGACTACAATGAGCAGTTCTTC. It codes for CAAEDYNEQFF.

This clonotype occurred many times. The rearrangement joins TRBV3-1 to TRBJ2-7; TRBD2 matches 8 bases. The length of the CDR3 is 15 residues. The germline V gene encodes CDR1 LGHDT and CDR2 YNNKEL (reference sequence). V shed 7 bases, J shed 3 bases, and the junction held 11 bases outside the gene matches. The CDR3 sequence is CASTVTAGGNYEQYF. CDR3 bases: TGTGCCAGCACGGTAACCGCGGGGGGAAACTACGAGCAGTACTTC.

This clonotype has ten or more counts. The V gene is TRBV7-9, the J gene TRBJ1-2; 7 nucleotides align to TRBD1. This CDR3 contains 12 residues. V gave up 4 bases and J gave up 10 bases; unmatched junction bases: 6. Germline V gives CDR1 SEHNR, CDR2 FQNEAQ (reference sequence). Here the CDR3 DNA reads TGTGCCAGCAGCTCGAGCCAGGGGGTCTACACCTTC. It encodes CASSSSQGVYTF.